What follows is one T cell receptor beta chain and its context. Its antigen is undetermined. Germline CDR1 is SNHLY and CDR2 is FYNNEI. V lost 10 bases to trimming and J lost 8 bases, with 15 bases between them. The CDR3 runs 12 residues. The sample originates from a study of blood T cells in healthy people across ages. Study as a whole: Template switching retrieved approximately one barcoded beta molecule for each two T cells. Notes on the study in general: Naive T cell percentage showed a strong correlation with the diversity of TCR beta.

Primers used in a second PCR of roughly 7 to 12 cycles were a sample-barcoded 5' primer and a J-beta primer mix. One entry per CDR3 protein, called by TCRdb with MiXCR from the 5' RACE reads. Of roughly 830,000 distinct CDR3 sequences in the sample, 55% to 65% were seen once. This sequence joins TRBV2 and TRBJ2-1, with D unresolved. The specimen sequenced was blood. This TCR derives from a man younger than 40 in good health. The CDR3 DNA is TGTGCCATCGCAGCCATGGGCGATGAGCAGTTCTTC. It is translated as CAIAAMGDEQFF.